Listed here is a single T cell receptor (beta chain). Its antigen is currently unknown. Each sample yielded at least 6 million isolated PBMCs. This CDR3 is built from 14 residues. V was pared by 6 bases and J by 8 bases, with 19 bases between. CDR1 SQVTM and CDR2 ANQGSEA come from the germline V gene. A J-beta primer mix and a sample-barcoded 5' primer were used in a second PCR of about 7 to 12 cycles. TCRdb reprocessed the 5' RACE reads via MiXCR and lists one record per CDR3 protein. The sample has over 700,000 distinct CDR3 sequences, around half seen once. These data originate in a study of blood T cells in healthy people across ages. The study, taken as a whole, reports: Unsorted PBMCs blocked a conclusive comparison of naive and antigen-experienced cells. The recorded TCR beta diversity per million T cells decreased in a roughly linear manner with age.

This clonotype was obtained from an elderly man in good health. The specimen sequenced was blood. V usage is TRBV29-1 and J usage is TRBJ1-4, with D possibly TRBD1 on 6 matching bases. The CDR3: CSVPRVGTTEKLFF. CDR3 DNA sequence: TGCAGCGTACCTAGGGTGGGGACAACCGAAAAACTGTTTTTT.